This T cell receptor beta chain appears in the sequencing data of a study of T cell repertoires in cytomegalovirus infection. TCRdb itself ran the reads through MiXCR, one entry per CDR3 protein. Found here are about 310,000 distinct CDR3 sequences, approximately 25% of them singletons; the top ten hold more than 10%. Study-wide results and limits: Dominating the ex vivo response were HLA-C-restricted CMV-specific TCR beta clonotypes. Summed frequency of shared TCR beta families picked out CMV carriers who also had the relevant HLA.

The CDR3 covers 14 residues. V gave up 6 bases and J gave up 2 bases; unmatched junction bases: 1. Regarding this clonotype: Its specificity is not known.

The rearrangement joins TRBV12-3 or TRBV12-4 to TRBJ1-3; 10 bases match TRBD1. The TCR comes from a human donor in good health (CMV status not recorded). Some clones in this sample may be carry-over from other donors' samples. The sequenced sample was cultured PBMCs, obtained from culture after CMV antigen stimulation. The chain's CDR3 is CASRGTGAGNTIYF. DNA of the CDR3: TGTGCCAGCAGAGGGACAGGGGCTGGAAACACCATATATTTT.